The 14 T cell receptor beta chains presented below share a single source sample, sequenced in a study of CD4 T cells in relation to SARS-CoV-2 and coronaviruses (dated by TCRdb to about 2021). Their target antigens are unknown. The library came from the immunoSEQ multiplex PCR assay. TCRdb limited this immuneACCESS table to in-frame rearrangements with V and J called. A share of clones is missing; checked studies link under half to unresolved V genes, and the rest is unexplained. This sample gives about 19,000 clones in total; approximately 77% of them show up just once. 15% to 18% of the sample belongs to the ten largest clones. CD4+ T cells from unexposed donors were collected before the COVID-19 pandemic (2011-2018). After around ten days of culture, CD4+ T cells were isolated with the EasySep CD4+ T cell isolation kit. The source material was CD4+ T cells from PBMCs, cultured in vitro. The receptors come from a human donor in good health.

This sequence joins TRBV7-6 and TRBJ2-7; 8 bases agree with TRBD1. The CDR3 consists of 14 residues. J gave up 7 bases and V 4 bases, and 9 bases lay outside the gene matches. Germline-derived CDR1 and CDR2 are SGHVS and FNYEAQ. This CDR3 is CASSSGTGPWEQYF. CDR3 bases: TGTGCCAGCAGCTCCGGGACAGGCCCGTGGGAGCAGTACTTC.

J is TRBJ1-2 and V is TRBV4-1; possible D gene TRBD1, 5 bases. Germline V gene data show CDR1 as MGHRA and CDR2 as YSYEKL. Trimming took 0 bases from V and 8 from J, leaving 10 bases between them. CDR3 length equals 13 residues. CDR3 residues: CASSQEGGAGYTF. The CDR3 DNA reads TGCGCCAGCAGCCAAGAAGGAGGGGCCGGCTACACCTTC.

This chain joins TRBV2 and TRBJ1-1, with D perhaps matching TRBD1 (5 bases). Looked up from germline, CDR1 is SNHLY and CDR2 is FYNNEI. This CDR3 region has 15 residues. Trimming took off 4 bases at V and 6 bases at J, with 18 bases between the two ends. The CDR3 nucleotides read TGTGCCAGCAGTGTGATGGGGAAGCAGGGATCTGAAGCTTTCTTT. It translates to CASSVMGKQGSEAFF.

The chain has TRBV28 and TRBJ1-2; D perhaps matches TRBD1 (5 bases). V dropped 5 bases and J dropped 5 bases, with 21 bases sitting between them. The CDR3 totals 16 residues. The germline CDR1 and CDR2 sequences are MDHEN and SYDVKM. The CDR3 DNA follows: TGTGCCAGCAGTGTCACCTGGGACTCTTGGGGTTATGGCTACACCTTC. Encoded protein: CASSVTWDSWGYGYTF.

J is TRBJ2-3 and V is TRBV24-1; 7 bases are a match to TRBD2. The length of the CDR3 is 16 residues. CDR1 and CDR2 from the germline V gene are KGHDR and SFDVKD. V was clipped by 4 bases and J by 1 base; unmatched bases: 7. The CDR3 DNA reads TGTGCCACCAGTGACCCTGGACTAGATGGCACAGATACGCAGTATTTT. As protein: CATSDPGLDGTDTQYF.

The chain combines TRBV12-5 with TRBJ2-7; weak D call: TRBD1 (6 bases). The CDR3 spans 14 residues. V lost 2 bases, J lost 2 bases, and 10 bases lay in between. Germline loops: CDR1 LGHNT, CDR2 FRNRAP. The CDR3 nucleotides are TGTGCTAGTGGTTTGTCGGCAGGGGCCTACGAGCAGTACTTC. Residues: CASGLSAGAYEQYF.

This clone appeared a few times. The rearrangement uses TRBV19 and TRBJ1-2; D is unclear. The CDR3 has 13 residues. V shed 0 bases and J shed 8 bases, with 10 bases lying between them. CDR1 is LNHDA and CDR2 is SQIVND in the germline V gene (reference sequence). The CDR3 region is CASSIDPQMGYTF. The CDR3 DNA reads as TGTGCCAGTAGTATAGATCCCCAGATGGGCTACACCTTC.

This chain links TRBV5-1 with TRBJ1-3; a weak D match, TRBD1 (5 bases). V was pared by 0 bases and J by 3 bases, with 16 bases between. The CDR3 spans 17 residues. Germline V gives CDR1 SGHRS, CDR2 YFSETQ. CDR3 in amino acids: CASSLDAMSGLGNTIYF. For the CDR3, the DNA is TGCGCCAGCAGCTTGGACGCGATGTCGGGGCTTGGAAACACCATATATTTT.

The chain links TRBV27 to TRBJ2-7, with TRBD2 matching 12 bases. Germline CDR1 is MNHEY and CDR2 is SMNVEV (reference sequence). The CDR3 is 13 amino acids. The V gene end was trimmed by 6 bases and the J gene end by 5 bases; junction bases not matched to a gene: 2. The CDR3 reads CASRRLAGDEQYF. The DNA for the CDR3 is TGTGCCAGCAGGCGACTAGCGGGAGACGAGCAGTACTTC.

This sequence joins TRBV2 and TRBJ2-7; 11 nucleotides align to TRBD1. Germline V gene sequence: CDR1 SNHLY, CDR2 FYNNEI. The CDR3 length is 15 residues. V was pared by 6 bases and J by 0 bases, with 4 bases of the junction left unmatched. The DNA of the CDR3 is TGTGCCAGCAGGAGGGGGACAGGGGGCTCCTACGAGCAGTACTTC. It yields the protein CASRRGTGGSYEQYF. The whole variable domain, filled in from reference TRBV2 and TRBJ2-7, reads EPEVTQTPSHQVTQMGQEVILRCVPISNHLYFYWYRQILGQKVEFLVSFYNNEISEKSEIFDDQFSVERPDGSNFTLKIRSTKLEDSAMYFCASRRGTGGSYEQYFGPGTRLTVT.

The rearrangement links TRBV6-5 to TRBJ1-5; 8 nucleotides match TRBD1. The CDR3 runs to 14 residues. CDR1 MNHEY and CDR2 SVGAGI come from the germline V gene. Losses at the gene ends were 4 bases for V and 7 bases for J; bases not matched to a gene: 6. CDR3 region: CASSFGPGGQPQHF. The DNA for the CDR3 is TGTGCCAGCAGTTTCGGCCCAGGGGGCCAGCCCCAGCATTTT.

The chain combines TRBV19 with TRBJ1-2; TRBD1 aligns across 9 bases. The CDR3 sequence is 14 residues long. From germline, CDR1 is LNHDA and CDR2 SQIVND (reference sequence). V was clipped by 6 bases and J by 4 bases; unmatched bases: 6. CDR3: CASRKQTGGYGYTF. CDR3 sequence (DNA): TGTGCCAGTAGAAAGCAGACAGGGGGCTATGGCTACACCTTC.

This clone was seen a handful of times. The chain is built from TRBV11-3 and TRBJ2-1; D remains ambiguous. The length of the CDR3 is 14 residues. Germline V lookup: CDR1 SGHNT, CDR2 YENEEA. V dropped 1 base and J dropped 0 bases, with 4 bases sitting between them. Here the CDR3 reads CASSLGRSYNEQFF. CDR3 sequence (DNA): TGTGCCAGCAGCTTAGGACGCTCCTACAATGAGCAGTTCTTC.

The chain uses TRBV18 and TRBJ1-3, with unresolved D. Germline loops: CDR1 KGHSH, CDR2 LQKENI. This CDR3 is 15 amino acids long. Trimming stripped 4 bases from V and 4 bases from J, with 14 bases between. CDR3 amino acids: CASSRIPRVGNTIYF. The CDR3 region has the DNA TGTGCCAGCTCACGAATCCCTAGAGTCGGAAACACCATATATTTT. Together with reference TRBV18 and TRBJ1-3, the CDR3 gives the full variable domain: NAGVMQNPRHLVRRRGQEARLRCSPMKGHSHVYWYRQLPEEGLKFMVYLQKENIIDESGMPKERFSAEFPKEGPSILRIQQVVRGDSAAYFCASSRIPRVGNTIYFGEGSWLTVV.